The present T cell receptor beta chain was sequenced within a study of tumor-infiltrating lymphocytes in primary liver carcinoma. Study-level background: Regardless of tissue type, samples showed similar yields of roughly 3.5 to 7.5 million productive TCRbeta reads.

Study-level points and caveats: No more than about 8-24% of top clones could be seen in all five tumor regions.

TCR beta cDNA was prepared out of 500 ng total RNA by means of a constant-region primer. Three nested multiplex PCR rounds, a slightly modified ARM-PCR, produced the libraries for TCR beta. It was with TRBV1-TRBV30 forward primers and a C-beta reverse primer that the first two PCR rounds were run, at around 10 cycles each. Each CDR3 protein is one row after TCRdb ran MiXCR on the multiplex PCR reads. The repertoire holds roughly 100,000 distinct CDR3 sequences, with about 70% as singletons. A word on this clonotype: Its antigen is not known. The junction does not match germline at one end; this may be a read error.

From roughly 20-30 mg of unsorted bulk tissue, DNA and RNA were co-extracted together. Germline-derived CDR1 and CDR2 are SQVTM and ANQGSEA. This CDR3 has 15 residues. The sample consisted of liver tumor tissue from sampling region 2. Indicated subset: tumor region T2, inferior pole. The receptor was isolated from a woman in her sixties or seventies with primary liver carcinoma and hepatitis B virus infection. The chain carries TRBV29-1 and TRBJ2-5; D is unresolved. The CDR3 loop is CSVLPLVICQETHYF. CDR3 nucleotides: TGCAGCGTTCTACCTTTGGTGATTTGTCAAGAGACCCATTACTTC.